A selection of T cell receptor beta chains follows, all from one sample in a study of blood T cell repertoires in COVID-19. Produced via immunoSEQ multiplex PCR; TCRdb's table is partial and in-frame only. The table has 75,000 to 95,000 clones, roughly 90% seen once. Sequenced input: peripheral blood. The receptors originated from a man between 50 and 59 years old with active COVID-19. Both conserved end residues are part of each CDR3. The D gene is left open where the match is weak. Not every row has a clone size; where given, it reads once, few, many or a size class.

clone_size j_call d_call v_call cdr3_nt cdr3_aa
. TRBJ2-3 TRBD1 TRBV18 TGTGCCAGCTCAACAGACAGGGCGAATACGCAGTATTTT CASSTDRANTQYF
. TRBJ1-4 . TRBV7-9 TGTGCCAGCAGCTTAAAAGCGACTACTAATGAAAAACTGTTTTTT CASSLKATTNEKLFF
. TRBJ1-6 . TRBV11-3 TGTGCCAGCAGCCCGCGCGCAGGGGATTCACCCCTCCACTTT CASSPRAGDSPLHF
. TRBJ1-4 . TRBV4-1 TGCGCCAGCAGCCTTACAGTAAAGAATGAAAAACTGTTTTTT CASSLTVKNEKLFF
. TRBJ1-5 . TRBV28 TGTGCCAGCAGTTTATACGCGACAGGCGATAGCAATCAGCCCCAGCATTTT CASSLYATGDSNQPQHF
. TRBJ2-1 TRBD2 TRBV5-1 TGCGCCAGCAGCTTGGAACTAGCGGGAGGGACTTACAATGAGCAGTTCTTC CASSLELAGGTYNEQFF
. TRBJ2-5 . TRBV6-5 TGTGCCAGCAGTCGTAAACGCCAGGAGACCCAGTACTTC CASSRKRQETQYF
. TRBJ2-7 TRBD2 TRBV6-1 TGTGCCAGCAGTGAAGCGCAGCTAGCGGGAGCAGGCCTCTACGAGCAGTACTTC CASSEAQLAGAGLYEQYF
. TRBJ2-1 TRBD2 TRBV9 TGTGCCAGCAACGACCAACTAGCGGGGGCCATTAGCTCCTACAATGAGCAGTTCTTC CASNDQLAGAISSYNEQFF
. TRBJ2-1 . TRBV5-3 TGTGCCAGAAGCTGGACCAGATACCTCGGGGGTGAGCAGTTCTTC CARSWTRYLGGEQFF
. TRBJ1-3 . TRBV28 TGTGCCAGCAGTTTGGGGCTGGGGTGGGGAAACACCATATATTTT CASSLGLGWGNTIYF
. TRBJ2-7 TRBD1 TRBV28 TGTGCCAGCAGCCGAGGGACAGCCCAAGGGCAGTACTTC CASSRGTAQGQYF
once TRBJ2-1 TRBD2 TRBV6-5 TGTGCCAGCAGTTACCTAGCGGGAGGTGAGCAGTTCTTC CASSYLAGGEQFF
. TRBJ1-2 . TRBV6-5 TGTGCCAGCAGAAAGGGCTCGGGACATCTTCACACCTTC CASRKGSGHLHTF
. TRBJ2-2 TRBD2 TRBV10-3 TGTGCCATCAGTGGACTAGCTGAGAACACCGGGGAGCTGTTTTTT CAISGLAENTGELFF
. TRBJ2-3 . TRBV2 TGTGCCAGCAGTGTTGAGGGAACAGATACGCAGTATTTT CASSVEGTDTQYF
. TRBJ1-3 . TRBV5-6 TGTGCCAGCAGCCCTATTCGACAGTTAGACTCTGGAAACACCATATATTTT CASSPIRQLDSGNTIYF
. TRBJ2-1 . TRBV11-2 TGTGCCAGCAGCTTAGTGGGGGGTGTCGGAGGGAATGAGCAGTTCTTC CASSLVGGVGGNEQFF
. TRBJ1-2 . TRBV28 TGTGCCAGCAGTCACAGTCGCGGCTACACCTTC CASSHSRGYTF
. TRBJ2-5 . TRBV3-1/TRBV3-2 TGTGCCAGCAGCCATCACGGGGGAAGAGAAGAGACCCAGTACTTC CASSHHGGREETQYF
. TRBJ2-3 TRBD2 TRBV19 TGTGCCAGTAGTATTGCTCGGTGGCGGGAGGGCTGGGATACGCAGTATTTT CASSIARWREGWDTQYF
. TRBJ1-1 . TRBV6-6 TGTGCCAGCAGTCCCCTACGACAAGCTGAAGCTTTCTTT CASSPLRQAEAFF
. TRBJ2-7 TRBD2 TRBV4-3 TGCGCCAGCAGCCAAAAAAGCGGGGGGGTCTACGAGCAGTACTTC CASSQKSGGVYEQYF
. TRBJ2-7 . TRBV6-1 TGTGCCAGCAGTGAATCGGAGGTTCACGAGCAGTACTTC CASSESEVHEQYF
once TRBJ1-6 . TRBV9 TGTGCCAGCAGGGGCGGACAACACAATGAACCCCTCCACTTT CASRGGQHNEPLHF
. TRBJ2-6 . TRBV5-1 TGCGCCAGCAGCCCTCGACAGTCCTCTGGGGCCAACGTCCTGACTTTC CASSPRQSSGANVLTF
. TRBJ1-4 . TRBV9 TGTGCCAGCAGCGTATCTGCCGGAACTAATGAAAAACTGTTTTTT CASSVSAGTNEKLFF
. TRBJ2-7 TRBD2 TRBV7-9 TGTGCCAGCAGCTTAGCCAGTAGCGGGAGAGGATACGAGCAGTACTTC CASSLASSGRGYEQYF
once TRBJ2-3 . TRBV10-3 TGTGCCATCAGTGAGTCCCCCGAGGCGGGGTGGGCAGATACGCAGTATTTT CAISESPEAGWADTQYF
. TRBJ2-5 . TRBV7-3 TGTGCCAGCAGCTTAACTTCGGACACGGAGACCCAGTACTTC CASSLTSDTETQYF
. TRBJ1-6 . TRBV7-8 TGTGCCAGCAGCTGGGCAGGGGAGTCATCACCCCTCCACTTT CASSWAGESSPLHF
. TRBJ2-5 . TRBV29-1 TGCAGCGTTGGTTCCCTCTTTCTCCAAGAGACCCAGTACTTC CSVGSLFLQETQYF
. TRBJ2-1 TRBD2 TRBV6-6 TGTGCCAGCAGGAAAGGCGGGAGCGGTTCCTACAATGAGCAGTTCTTC CASRKGGSGSYNEQFF
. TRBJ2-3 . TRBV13 TGTGCCAGCAGCAGCAACGAGGACAGTTTGGGGGCTTGGGCAGATACGCAGTATTTT CASSSNEDSLGAWADTQYF
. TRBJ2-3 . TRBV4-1 TGCGCCAGCAGCCGGGGCTACCCAGATACGCAGTATTTT CASSRGYPDTQYF
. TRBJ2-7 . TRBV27 TGTGCCAGCAGTTTTTACCCCAGATGTTACGAGCAGTACTTC CASSFYPRCYEQYF
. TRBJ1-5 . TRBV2 TGTGCCAGCAACTGGGGCGGTGGCAATCAGCCCCAGCATTTT CASNWGGGNQPQHF
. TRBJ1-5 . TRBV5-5 TGTGCCAGCAGCTTGGAATTAATCGGGAACTCCCAGCATTTT CASSLELIGNSQHF